What follows describes a single TCR beta chain. The antigen is undetermined. Produced via immunoSEQ multiplex PCR; TCRdb's table is partial and in-frame only. The sample contains roughly 300,000 clones, approximately 90% of which appear only once. The data originate from a study of cytomegalovirus exposure and HLA in healthy donors. Overall study findings and caveats: Among the CMV-associated chains, three were confirmed in vitro as specific for CMV antigens.

Trimming cost V 4 bases and J 4 bases, with 6 bases left between them. Per germline, CDR1 SGHRS and CDR2 YFSETQ. The CDR3 spans 12 residues. The J gene is TRBJ2-1, the V gene TRBV5-1; no definite D call. The receptor comes from a woman younger than 35 in good health and CMV-seronegative. The specimen was PBMCs. This CDR3 is CASSLPYNEQFF. The CDR3 DNA reads as TGCGCCAGCAGCCTACCTTACAATGAGCAGTTCTTC.